Given below is one TCR beta chain in context. The antigen this receptor binds is unknown. Per-nucleotide qualities are absent, and no much larger clonotype sits a single base away. The donors were healthy, HIV-negative adults with no recently reported acute infections or vaccinations. All donors were Caucasian adults living in Nashville, Tennessee, USA. CD4+ T cells were enriched through magnetic negative selection, after which naive cells were positively selected on CD45RA and the remaining negative fraction served as the memory subset. Blood was collected by leukapheresis, and PBMCs were isolated by Ficoll-Histopaque density gradient centrifugation and then cryopreserved in liquid nitrogen vapor phase. Purity and quantity of every magnetically sorted T cell population were checked by analytical flow cytometry. Genomic DNA was isolated from each sorted fraction and quantified by UV absorbance on a Nanodrop 2000c.

The germline V gene specifies SGHRS as CDR1 and YFSETQ as CDR2. The CDR3 covers 13 residues, taking in both the cysteine and the phenylalanine. The CDR3 DNA has 39 bases and is translated from base 1. V gives up 7 bases and J gives up 0 bases, and the segment between their germline ends measures 10 bases. The sample originates from a study of shared clonotypes between healthy human individuals (dated by TCRdb to about 2020). At the level of the whole study: A few men and two women, aged 18 to 49 years, made up the cohort. To estimate repertoire size and how much clonotypes are shared between individuals, the study performed deep sequencing of blood TCR repertoires from 4 to 6 healthy adults. Leukapheresis yielded between about 0.9 and 8.9 billion PBMCs per donor. Different laboratories and diverse techniques were used to prepare libraries and sequence TCR repertoires, to increase sequencing depth and limit assay-specific biases. For each donor, CD4 naive and CD4 memory were each run on three plates, CD8 naive on two plates, and CD8 memory on one plate.

Using the deep immunoSEQ assay, TCR CDR3 regions were amplified from genomic DNA by multiplex PCR. For each cell subset, the extracted genomic DNA was distributed evenly across all wells of several immunoSEQ 96-well plates, and each plate served as one replicate. For sorted subsets, roughly 200 ng of genomic DNA, equivalent to 25,000 to 35,000 T cell genomes, went into each replicate PCR. The purified libraries were quantified using a Qubit 3.0 fluorometer, sized with a Bioanalyzer 2100, and then quantified again using the KAPA Library Quantification kit. Every immunoSEQ 96-well plate was sequenced on a dedicated single-read 150-cycle Illumina NextSeq 550 flow cell. Under the source paper's analysis protocol: Because the immunoSEQ output held only junctional sequences and lacked quality scores, the filtering could not match the filtering applied to full-length reads. Sequences were annotated with PyIR, a Python wrapper for IgBLAST v1.9, and V/J genes and CDR3 were assigned using IMGT germline references. Reads with weak V/J assignments (E-value above 1e-6), missing CDR3, stop codons, out-of-frame junctions, or ambiguous translated residues were removed. V3J clonotypes were defined as sequences sharing the same inferred V gene, J gene, and CDR3 amino acid sequence. The percentage overlap between two repertoires was calculated by dividing the number of shared unique clonotypes by the size of the smaller repertoire. Richness of each repertoire was evaluated using RTK rarefaction, the Chao1 estimator, and Recon v2.1 estimates of unobserved clonotypes. Generation probabilities for all TCRbeta clonotypes obtained by the gDNA method from a few donors were computed using OLGA. TCRdb stores this immuneACCESS table with in-frame sequences only. Part of the clones is absent; in the studies checked, under half of the shortfall reflects unresolved V genes, and no reason is known for the rest. The D gene and trimming were derived from the DNA, and the V and J assignments and clone size from that table. The sample table shows about 680,000 clones, and around 73% are seen once. The ten largest clones represent around 1.8% of the sample.

The study at large found these results: Higher generation probabilities were observed for clonotypes shared by all four sorted-subset donors than for non-shared clonotypes. Sharing across a handful of donors was observed for approximately 5% of naive CD4, over 3% of naive CD8, over 2% of memory CD4, and about 0.38% of memory CD8 clonotypes. Sampling was restricted to blood, and TCR repertoires in tissues likely differ from the TCR repertoires found in blood. Pairwise subsampling led to the expectation that sequencing depth would affect the degree of clonotype sharing among donors. The small number of donors limited the genetic and exposure-history diversity represented. Rarefaction of sorted-subset datasets indicated incomplete sequencing despite the large sequencing depth. Larger estimated clonotype richness was generally found for naive subsets than for memory subsets.

Recombination connected TRBV5-1 to TRBJ1-1; the D gene cannot be named for sure. This TCR was sampled from a woman aged 25 to 39 in good health. The sequenced sample consisted of memory CD4+ T cells sorted from blood. The cell subset or site label, read with the paper, signifies: CD45RA-negative fraction. The nucleotide sequence is TGCGCCAGCGGCACAGTTTTGAACACTGAAGCTTTCTTT. It encodes CASGTVLNTEAFF.